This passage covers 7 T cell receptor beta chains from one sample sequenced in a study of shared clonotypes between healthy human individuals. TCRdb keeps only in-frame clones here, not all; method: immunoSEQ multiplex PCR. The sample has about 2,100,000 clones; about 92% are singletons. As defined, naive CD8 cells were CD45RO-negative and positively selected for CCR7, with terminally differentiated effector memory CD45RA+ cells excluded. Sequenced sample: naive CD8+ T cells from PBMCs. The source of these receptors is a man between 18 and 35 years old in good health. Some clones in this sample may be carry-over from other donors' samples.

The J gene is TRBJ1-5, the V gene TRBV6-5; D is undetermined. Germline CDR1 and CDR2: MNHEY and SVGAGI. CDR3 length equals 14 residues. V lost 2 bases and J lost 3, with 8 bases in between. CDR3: CASSYREVNQPQHF. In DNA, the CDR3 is TGTGCCAGCAGTTACAGGGAAGTCAATCAGCCCCAGCATTTT.

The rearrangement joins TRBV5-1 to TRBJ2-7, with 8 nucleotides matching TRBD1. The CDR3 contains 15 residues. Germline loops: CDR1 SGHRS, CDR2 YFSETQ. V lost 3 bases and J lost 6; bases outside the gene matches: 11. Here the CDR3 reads CASSWEQGVEREQYF. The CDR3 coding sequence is TGCGCCAGCAGCTGGGAACAGGGGGTGGAGCGCGAGCAGTACTTC. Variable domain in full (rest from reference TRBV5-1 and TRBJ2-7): KAGVTQTPRYLIKTRGQQVTLSCSPISGHRSVSWYQQTPGQGLQFLFEYFSETQRNKGNFPGRFSGRQFSNSRSEMNVSTLELGDSALYLCASSWEQGVEREQYFGPGTRLTVT.

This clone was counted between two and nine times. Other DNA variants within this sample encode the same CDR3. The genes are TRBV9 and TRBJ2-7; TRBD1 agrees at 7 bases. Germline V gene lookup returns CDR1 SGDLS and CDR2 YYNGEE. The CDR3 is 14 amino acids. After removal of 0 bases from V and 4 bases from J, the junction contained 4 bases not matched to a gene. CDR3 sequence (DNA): TGTGCCAGCAGCGTAGGTGCAGGGGGATACGAGCAGTACTTC. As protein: CASSVGAGGYEQYF.

The CDR3 region has the DNA TGTGCCAGCAGCTCCAGCGGGAACTCCTACGAGCAGTACTTC. This translates into CASSSSGNSYEQYF. The J gene is TRBJ2-7, the V gene TRBV7-9; 7 positions agree with TRBD2. J was trimmed by 0 bases and V by 4 bases; bases with no gene match: 3. This CDR3 region has 14 residues. Per the germline V gene, CDR1 is SEHNR and CDR2 is FQNEAQ (reference sequence). Full variable domain (rest looked up from reference TRBV7-9 and TRBJ2-7): DTGVSQNPRHKITKRGQNVTFRCDPISEHNRLYWYRQTLGQGPEFLTYFQNEAQLEKSRLLSDRFSAERPKGSFSTLEIQRTEQGDSAMYLCASSSSGNSYEQYFGPGTRLTVT.

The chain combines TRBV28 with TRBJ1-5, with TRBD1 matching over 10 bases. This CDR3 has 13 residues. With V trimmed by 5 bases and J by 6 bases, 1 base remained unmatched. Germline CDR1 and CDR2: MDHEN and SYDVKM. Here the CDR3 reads CASSDRGPQPQHF. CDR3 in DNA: TGTGCCAGCAGTGACAGGGGGCCTCAGCCCCAGCATTTT.

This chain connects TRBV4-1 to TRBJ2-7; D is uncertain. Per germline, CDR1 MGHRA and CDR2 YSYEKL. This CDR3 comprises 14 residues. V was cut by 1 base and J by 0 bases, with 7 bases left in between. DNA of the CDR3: TGCGCCAGCAGCCAAGGGATGAGCTCCTACGAGCAGTACTTC. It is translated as CASSQGMSSYEQYF.

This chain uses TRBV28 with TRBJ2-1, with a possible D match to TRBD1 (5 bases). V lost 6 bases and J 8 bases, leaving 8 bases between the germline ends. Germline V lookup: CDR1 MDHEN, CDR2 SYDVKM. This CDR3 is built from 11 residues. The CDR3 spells CASSQGYEQFF. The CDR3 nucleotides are TGTGCCAGCAGCCAGGGTTATGAGCAGTTCTTC.